The clone carrying this TCR beta chain was observed once. This entry is derived from a study of T cell responses to AZD1222 COVID-19 vaccine. The protocol was immunoSEQ multiplex PCR, while the TCRdb copy is restricted to in-frame clones and leaves out a portion. The profile shows about 85,000 clones, about 86% of them singletons. Trimming stripped 6 bases from V and 9 bases from J, with 12 bases between. The germline V gene has CDR1 MDHEN and CDR2 SYDVKM. This CDR3 region has 13 residues. This clonotype was sampled from an adult in good health. The material sequenced was peripheral blood, taken on day 0 of AZD1222 vaccination. The V call is TRBV28, the J call TRBJ1-6; the D gene is possibly TRBD1 (5 bases). CDR3: CASSMAGVSPLHF. As DNA, the CDR3 is TGTGCCAGCAGCATGGCGGGGGTTTCACCCCTCCACTTT.